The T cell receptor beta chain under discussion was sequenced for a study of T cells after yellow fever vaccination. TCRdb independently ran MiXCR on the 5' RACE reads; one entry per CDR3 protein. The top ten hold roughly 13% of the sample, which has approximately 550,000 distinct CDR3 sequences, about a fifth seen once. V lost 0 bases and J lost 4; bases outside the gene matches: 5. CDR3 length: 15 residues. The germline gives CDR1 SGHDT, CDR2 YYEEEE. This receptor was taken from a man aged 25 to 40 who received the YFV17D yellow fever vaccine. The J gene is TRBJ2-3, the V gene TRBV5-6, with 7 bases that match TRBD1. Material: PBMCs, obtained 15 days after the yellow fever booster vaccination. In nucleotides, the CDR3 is TGTGCCAGCAGCTTGGTACAGGGGTCATCAGATACGCAGTATTTT. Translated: CASSLVQGSSDTQYF.